This T cell receptor beta chain was sequenced during a study of blood T cell repertoires in COVID-19. Overall study: The United States, Italy and Spain supplied acute and convalescent COVID-19 samples. PBMCs, B-cell-depleted T cells, or T cells were the source of the cDNA or gDNA that made up the material.

Germline V gives CDR1 SGDLS, CDR2 YYNGEE. The CDR3 length is 15 residues. The V end was cut by 0 bases, the J end by 2 bases, with 9 bases between. Source study methods: Estimated nucleated cell counts came from reference gene primer amplification. Data came from immunoSEQ multiplex PCR; TCRdb stores just in-frame clones and leaves some out. V, J and clone size are taken as reported in that table, and D and trimming were inferred from the DNA itself. The sample has more than 45,000 clones; roughly nine tenths are singletons. This sequence was found in a woman between 70 and 85 years old with active COVID-19. The specimen sequenced was peripheral blood. J is TRBJ2-1 and V is TRBV9; D may be TRBD2 (5 bases). CDR3 sequence (DNA): TGTGCCAGCAGCGTAGTAGGAGGAACCTACAATGAGCAGTTCTTC. Translated: CASSVVGGTYNEQFF.